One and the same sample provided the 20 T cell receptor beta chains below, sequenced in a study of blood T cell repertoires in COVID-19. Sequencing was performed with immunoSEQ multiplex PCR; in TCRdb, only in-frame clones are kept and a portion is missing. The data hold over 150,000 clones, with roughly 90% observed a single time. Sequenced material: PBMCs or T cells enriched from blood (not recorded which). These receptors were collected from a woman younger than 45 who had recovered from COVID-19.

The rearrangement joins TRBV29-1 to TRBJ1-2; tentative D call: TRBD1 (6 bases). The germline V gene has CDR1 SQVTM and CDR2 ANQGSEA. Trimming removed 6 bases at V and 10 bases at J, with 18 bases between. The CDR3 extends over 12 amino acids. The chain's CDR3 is CSVQQGFLLYTF. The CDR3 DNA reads TGCAGCGTCCAACAGGGTTTCCTCCTCTACACCTTC.

The CDR3 sequence is CASSPQRFSSYEQYF. CDR3 nucleotide sequence: TGCGCCAGCAGTCCTCAGCGGTTCAGCTCCTACGAGCAGTACTTC. J is TRBJ2-7 and V is TRBV10-2; possibly TRBD2 for D (5 bases). CDR3 length equals 15 residues. V shed 5 bases and J shed 0 bases, with 14 bases lying between them. In germline, CDR1 is WSHSY, CDR2 SAAADI.

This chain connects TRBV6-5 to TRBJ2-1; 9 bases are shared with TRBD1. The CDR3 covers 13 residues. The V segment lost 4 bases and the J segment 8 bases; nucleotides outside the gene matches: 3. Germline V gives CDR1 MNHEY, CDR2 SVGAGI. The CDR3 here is CASSLQGADEQFF. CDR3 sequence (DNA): TGTGCCAGCAGTTTACAGGGGGCGGATGAGCAGTTCTTC.

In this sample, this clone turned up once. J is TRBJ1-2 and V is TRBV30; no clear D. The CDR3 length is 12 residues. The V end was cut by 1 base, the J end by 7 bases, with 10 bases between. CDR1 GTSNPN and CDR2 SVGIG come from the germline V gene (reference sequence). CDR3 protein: CAWSARSAGYTF. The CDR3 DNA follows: TGTGCCTGGAGTGCGAGGTCCGCTGGCTACACCTTC. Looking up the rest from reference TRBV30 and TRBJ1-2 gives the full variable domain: SQTIHQWPATLVQPVGSPLSLECTVEGTSNPNLYWYRQAAGRGLQLLFYSVGIGQISSEVPQNLSASRPQDRQFILSSKKLLLSDSGFYLCAWSARSAGYTFGSGTRLTVV.

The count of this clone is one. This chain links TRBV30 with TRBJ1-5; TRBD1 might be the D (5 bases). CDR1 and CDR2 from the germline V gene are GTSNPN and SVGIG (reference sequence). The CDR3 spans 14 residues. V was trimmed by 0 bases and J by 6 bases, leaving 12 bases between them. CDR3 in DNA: TGTGCCTGGAGTGTTCGCCTCGGGGGTCAGCCCCAGCATTTT. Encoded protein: CAWSVRLGGQPQHF. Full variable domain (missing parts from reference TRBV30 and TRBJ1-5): SQTIHQWPATLVQPVGSPLSLECTVEGTSNPNLYWYRQAAGRGLQLLFYSVGIGQISSEVPQNLSASRPQDRQFILSSKKLLLSDSGFYLCAWSVRLGGQPQHFGDGTRLSIL.

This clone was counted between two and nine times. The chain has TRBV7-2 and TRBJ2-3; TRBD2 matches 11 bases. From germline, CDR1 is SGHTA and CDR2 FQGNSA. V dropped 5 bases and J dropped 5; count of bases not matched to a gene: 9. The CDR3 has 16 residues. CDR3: CASSERLAGRKDTQYF. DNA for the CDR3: TGTGCCAGCAGCGAAAGACTAGCGGGGCGGAAAGATACGCAGTATTTT.

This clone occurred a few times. The CDR3 reads CASSHPDTGNTIYF. The DNA of the CDR3 is TGCGCCAGCAGCCACCCCGACACTGGAAACACCATATATTTT. The V call is TRBV4-1, the J call TRBJ1-3; D remains ambiguous. This CDR3 comprises 14 residues. CDR1 is MGHRA, CDR2 YSYEKL, per germline. The ends were cut back, 3 bases at V and 2 bases at J, with 8 bases in the middle.

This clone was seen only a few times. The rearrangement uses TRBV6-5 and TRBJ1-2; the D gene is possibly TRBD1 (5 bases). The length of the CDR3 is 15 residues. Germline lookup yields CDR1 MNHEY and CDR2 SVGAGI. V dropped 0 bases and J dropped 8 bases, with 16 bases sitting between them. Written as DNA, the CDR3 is TGTGCCAGCAGTTACTCTCCGCGGCAGGGTTACGGCTACACCTTC. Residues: CASSYSPRQGYGYTF.

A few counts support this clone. This chain's CDR3 is CASSDPGGNTEAFF. CDR3 bases: TGTGCCAGTAGTGACCCGGGGGGAAACACTGAAGCTTTCTTT. V usage is TRBV19 and J usage is TRBJ1-1; a weak D match, TRBD1 (5 bases). The CDR3 spans 14 residues. Trimming pared 5 bases from V and 2 bases from J, leaving 12 bases between. CDR1 is LNHDA, CDR2 SQIVND, per germline (reference sequence).

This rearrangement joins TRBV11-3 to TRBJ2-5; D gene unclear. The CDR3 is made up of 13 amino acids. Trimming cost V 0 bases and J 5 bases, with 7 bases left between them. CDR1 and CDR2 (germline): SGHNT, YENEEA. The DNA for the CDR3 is TGTGCCAGCAGCTTAGACCGCGGTGAGACCCAGTACTTC. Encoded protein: CASSLDRGETQYF.

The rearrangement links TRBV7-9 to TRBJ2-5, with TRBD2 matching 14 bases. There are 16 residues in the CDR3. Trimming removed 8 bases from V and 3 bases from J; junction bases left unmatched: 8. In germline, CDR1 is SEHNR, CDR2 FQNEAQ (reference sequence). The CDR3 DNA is TGTGCCAGCCGGACTAGCGGGGGGACATACAAAGAGACCCAGTACTTC. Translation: CASRTSGGTYKETQYF.

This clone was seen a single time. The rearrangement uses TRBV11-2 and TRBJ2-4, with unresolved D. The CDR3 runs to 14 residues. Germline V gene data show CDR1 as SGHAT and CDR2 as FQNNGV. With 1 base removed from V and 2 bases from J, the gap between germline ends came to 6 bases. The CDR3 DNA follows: TGTGCCAGCAGCTTAGGCGTAACCAAAAACATTCAGTACTTC. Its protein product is CASSLGVTKNIQYF.

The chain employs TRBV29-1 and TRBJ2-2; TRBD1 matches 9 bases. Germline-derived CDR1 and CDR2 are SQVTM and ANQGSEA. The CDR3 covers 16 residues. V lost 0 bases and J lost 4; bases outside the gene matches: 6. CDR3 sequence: CSVEDYRDRATGELFF. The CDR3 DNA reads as TGCAGCGTTGAAGATTATCGGGACAGGGCCACCGGGGAGCTGTTTTTT.

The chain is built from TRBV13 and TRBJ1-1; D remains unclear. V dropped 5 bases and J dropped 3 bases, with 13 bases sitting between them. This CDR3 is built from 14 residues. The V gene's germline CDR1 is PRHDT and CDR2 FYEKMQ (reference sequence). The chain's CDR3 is CASSAPGLDTEAFF. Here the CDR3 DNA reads TGTGCCAGCAGCGCCCCCGGGTTGGACACTGAAGCTTTCTTT.

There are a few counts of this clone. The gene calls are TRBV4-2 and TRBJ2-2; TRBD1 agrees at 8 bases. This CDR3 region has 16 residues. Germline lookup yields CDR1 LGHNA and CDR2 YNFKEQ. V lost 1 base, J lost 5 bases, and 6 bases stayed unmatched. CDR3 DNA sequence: TGTGCCAGCAGCCAAGGAAACAGGGGGGAAACCGGGGAGCTGTTTTTT. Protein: CASSQGNRGETGELFF.

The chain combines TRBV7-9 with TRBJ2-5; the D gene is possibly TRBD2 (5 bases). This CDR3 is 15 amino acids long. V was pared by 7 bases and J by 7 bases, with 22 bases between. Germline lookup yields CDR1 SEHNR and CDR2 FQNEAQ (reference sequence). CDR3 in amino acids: CASTRAPVRGGTQYF. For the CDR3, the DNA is TGTGCCAGCACCAGAGCCCCGGTCCGTGGAGGGACCCAGTACTTC.

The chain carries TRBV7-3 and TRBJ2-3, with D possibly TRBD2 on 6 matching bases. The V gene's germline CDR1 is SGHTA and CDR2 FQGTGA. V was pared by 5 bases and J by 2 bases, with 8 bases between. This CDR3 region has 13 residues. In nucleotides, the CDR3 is TGTGCCAGCAGCATACTAGCCACAGATACGCAGTATTTT. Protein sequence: CASSILATDTQYF. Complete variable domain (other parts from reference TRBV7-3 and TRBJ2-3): GAGVSQTPSNKVTEKGKYVELRCDPISGHTALYWYRQSLGQGPEFLIYFQGTGAADDSGLPNDRFFAVRPEGSVSTLKIQRTERGDSAVYLCASSILATDTQYFGPGTRLTVL.

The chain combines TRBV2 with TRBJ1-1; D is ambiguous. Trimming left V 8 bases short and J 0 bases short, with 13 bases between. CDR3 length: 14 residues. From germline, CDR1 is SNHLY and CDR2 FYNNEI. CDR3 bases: TGTGCCAGCTTGGAGAGCCCGTTGAACACTGAAGCTTTCTTT. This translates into CASLESPLNTEAFF.

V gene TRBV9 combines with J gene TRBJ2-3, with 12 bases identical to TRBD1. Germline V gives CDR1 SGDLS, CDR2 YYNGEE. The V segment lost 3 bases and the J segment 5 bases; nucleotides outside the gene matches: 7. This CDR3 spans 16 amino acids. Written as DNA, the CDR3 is TGTGCCAGCAGCGCCACCGGGACAGGGGGCCTAGATACGCAGTATTTT. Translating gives CASSATGTGGLDTQYF.

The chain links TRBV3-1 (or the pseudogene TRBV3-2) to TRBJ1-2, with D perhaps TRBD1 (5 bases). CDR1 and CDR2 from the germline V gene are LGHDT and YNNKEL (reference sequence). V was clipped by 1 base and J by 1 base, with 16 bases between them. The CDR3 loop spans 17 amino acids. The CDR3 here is CASSQVREVGDNYGYTF. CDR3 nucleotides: TGTGCCAGCAGCCAAGTCAGGGAGGTTGGGGATAACTATGGCTACACCTTC.